Given below is one T cell receptor beta chain in context. The antigen remains undetermined. This sample was taken from a study of Ad26.COV2.S vaccination and SARS-CoV-2 variants. Background on the study: This donor came from the COV1001 trial of Ad26.COV2.S. Study findings and constraints: Measurements of TCR breadth and depth may have given underestimates of the total T cell responses. Similar non-spike TCR breadth was seen in vaccine and placebo recipients.

Per the germline V gene, CDR1 is WNHNN and CDR2 is SYGVQD (reference sequence). This CDR3 has 16 residues. V was pared by 3 bases and J by 3 bases, with 4 bases of the junction left unmatched. The data were produced by immunoSEQ multiplex PCR, yet TCRdb's version contains in-frame clones alone and is incomplete. The sample has about 280,000 clones; roughly 86% are singletons. Treatment meaning: roughly 18 received Ad26.COV2.S at low or high dose, single or two shots; about 5 received placebo; per-sample allocation not given. At day 63 after the first vaccine or placebo injection, samples were drawn. The receptor was derived from a person aged 18-65 years who received the Ad26.COV2.S COVID-19 vaccine or a placebo. Specimen: peripheral blood, collected in a trial of Ad26.COV2.S vaccine versus placebo. J is TRBJ2-2 and V is TRBV10-1, with TRBD2 matching 10 bases. The CDR3 is CASSDQLAGYTGELFF. The CDR3 DNA sequence: TGCGCCAGCAGTGATCAACTAGCGGGGTACACCGGGGAGCTGTTTTTT.